Below are 28 T cell receptor beta chains sequenced from a single sample in a study of cytomegalovirus exposure and HLA in healthy donors. PCR was performed using 60 Vbeta and 13 Jbeta primers. Method: immunoSEQ multiplex PCR; TCRdb's copy keeps in-frame clones and lacks some. The table has approximately 70,000 clones, over 70% seen once. The sequencing sample was made of PBMCs. The receptors here all came from a man aged 55 to 70 in good health and CMV-seropositive.

The table lists this clone with a count of one. The chain is built from TRBV2 and TRBJ1-2; D might be TRBD1 (6 bases). V was shortened by 5 bases and J by 6 bases, with 19 bases between the two germline ends. This CDR3 is built from 15 residues. Germline V lookup: CDR1 SNHLY, CDR2 FYNNEI. This chain's CDR3 is CASSPPLGGRDGYTF. The CDR3 DNA is TGTGCCAGCAGTCCGCCACTGGGGGGGCGGGATGGCTACACCTTC.

The chain uses TRBV7-2 and TRBJ1-1, with TRBD1 as a possible D gene (5 bases). The V end was cut by 2 bases, the J end by 11 bases, with 12 bases between. The CDR3 contains 12 residues. Germline V lookup: CDR1 SGHTA, CDR2 FQGNSA. The CDR3 reads CASSLTGFVAFF. The CDR3 region has the DNA TGTGCCAGCAGCTTAACAGGCTTTGTTGCTTTCTTT.

This clone was detected once. The rearrangement uses TRBV6-5 and TRBJ1-1; no clear D. Germline CDR1 and CDR2: MNHEY and SVGAGI. V was clipped by 8 bases and J by 7 bases, with 14 bases between them. CDR3 size: 12 residues. The CDR3 protein is CASSSQAHEAFF. The CDR3 DNA is TGTGCCAGCTCGAGCCAGGCTCATGAAGCTTTCTTT.

V gene TRBV5-1 combines with J gene TRBJ2-2; TRBD1 matches at 9 bases. CDR1 is SGHRS, CDR2 YFSETQ, per germline. The CDR3 consists of 14 residues. The ends lost 7 bases at V and 4 bases at J; junction bases unmatched: 5. The CDR3 DNA reads TGCGCCAGCGGGGGACAGGGTGGCACCGGGGAGCTGTTTTTT. Translation gives CASGGQGGTGELFF. Supplemented by reference TRBV5-1 and TRBJ2-2, the full variable domain reads KAGVTQTPRYLIKTRGQQVTLSCSPISGHRSVSWYQQTPGQGLQFLFEYFSETQRNKGNFPGRFSGRQFSNSRSEMNVSTLELGDSALYLCASGGQGGTGELFFGEGSRLTVL.

The J gene is TRBJ1-2, the V gene TRBV27, with 7 bases identical to TRBD1. The germline V gene encodes CDR1 MNHEY and CDR2 SMNVEV (reference sequence). The ends lost 0 bases at V and 8 bases at J; junction bases unmatched: 12. There are 16 residues in the CDR3. The DNA for the CDR3 is TGTGCCAGCAGTTTATCCTCTAATCCAGGACAGGAAGGCTACACCTTC. As protein: CASSLSSNPGQEGYTF.

The rearrangement links TRBV4-2 to TRBJ1-1; D gene ambiguous. Deletions cut 0 bases from V and 4 bases from J, with 9 bases between. The CDR3 spans 14 residues. Per germline, CDR1 LGHNA and CDR2 YNFKEQ. The CDR3 DNA reads as TGTGCCAGCAGCCAAGAACGGTACGGCACTGAAGCTTTCTTT. Protein sequence: CASSQERYGTEAFF.

This clone appeared a single time. The chain links TRBV29-1 to TRBJ2-7, with TRBD1 matching 9 bases. Germline V gene sequence: CDR1 SQVTM, CDR2 ANQGSEA. V gave up 5 bases and J gave up 0 bases; unmatched junction bases: 5. The CDR3 length is 14 residues. The CDR3 DNA is TGCAGCGTTACCGGGACAGGGAGCTCCTACGAGCAGTACTTC. This sequence encodes CSVTGTGSSYEQYF.

V usage is TRBV6-1 and J usage is TRBJ1-3; TRBD1 is a possible D gene (6 bases). Trimming cost V 7 bases and J 1 base, with 11 bases left between them. Germline-derived CDR1 and CDR2 are MNHNS and SASEGT. The CDR3 is made up of 14 amino acids. CDR3 sequence (DNA): TGTGCCAGCACCCTAGACAGGTCTGGAAACACCATATATTTT. It specifies CASTLDRSGNTIYF.

The sample holds a few counts of this clone. The J gene is TRBJ2-1, the V gene TRBV5-1; TRBD2 agrees at 13 bases. The V and J ends lost 0 bases and 8 bases, in that order; junction bases with no gene match: 5. The CDR3 length is 16 residues. Germline CDR1 and CDR2: SGHRS and YFSETQ. CDR3 loop: CASSLGGTSGNDEQFF. CDR3 DNA sequence: TGCGCCAGCAGCTTGGGAGGGACTAGCGGGAATGATGAGCAGTTCTTC.

Points on this clone: The sample has other DNA sequences that encode this CDR3 too. The rearrangement joins TRBV11-3 to TRBJ2-3, with D tentatively TRBD1 (6 bases). Trimming removed 5 bases at V and 3 bases at J, with 15 bases between. Germline CDR1 reads SGHNT; CDR2 reads YENEEA. The CDR3 runs to 15 residues. The CDR3 reads CASSQQGGTTDTQYF. The CDR3 nucleotides are TGTGCCAGCAGCCAACAGGGTGGGACAACAGATACGCAGTATTTT.

V is TRBV19 and J is TRBJ2-7; tentatively, D is TRBD2 (6 bases). V was pared by 3 bases and J by 2 bases, with 17 bases between. Germline-derived CDR1 and CDR2 are LNHDA and SQIVND (reference sequence). The length of the CDR3 is 16 residues. The CDR3 bases are TGTGCCAGTAGTATGGGGACCCGTGGCGGGACCTACGAGCAGTACTTC. It specifies CASSMGTRGGTYEQYF.

The chain recombines TRBV29-1 with TRBJ2-7; tentatively, D is TRBD2 (5 bases). This CDR3 is built from 14 residues. The V gene lost 6 bases and the J gene lost 0 bases, with 15 bases spanning the gap. CDR1 SQVTM and CDR2 ANQGSEA come from the germline V gene. CDR3 DNA: TGCAGCGTGGGTGGTGAGGGAAGCTCCTACGAGCAGTACTTC. Protein sequence: CSVGGEGSSYEQYF.

The chain carries TRBV10-1 and TRBJ2-1, with 13 bases lining up with TRBD2. V lost 0 bases and J lost 10; bases outside the gene matches: 6. CDR1 WNHNN and CDR2 SYGVQD come from the germline V gene (reference sequence). The CDR3 totals 16 residues. CDR3 in DNA: TGCGCCAGCAGTGAGTCAGGGACTAGCGGGAAGCGGGAGCAGTTCTTC. This codes for CASSESGTSGKREQFF.

The chain employs TRBV13 and TRBJ2-5; 8 nucleotides match TRBD2. This CDR3 spans 17 amino acids. J gave up 0 bases and V 5 bases, and 11 bases lay outside the gene matches. Germline V lookup: CDR1 PRHDT, CDR2 FYEKMQ (reference sequence). The CDR3 region is CASSAGRGGFDQETQYF. The CDR3 nucleotides read TGTGCCAGCAGCGCCGGGAGGGGGGGGTTCGACCAAGAGACCCAGTACTTC.

About this clone: At one of its ends the junction is not consistent with the germline gene, which may arise from a read error. Other DNA sequences in the sample encode the same CDR3. The chain links TRBV11-2 to TRBJ1-6; D uncertain. The CDR3 runs 15 residues. The germline V gene has CDR1 SGHAT and CDR2 FQNNGV. CDR3 sequence reads: CASSLAPGYNSPLHF. CDR3 DNA: TGTGCCAGCAGCTTAGCGCCAGGATATAATTCACCCCTCCATTTT.

The chain joins TRBV27 to TRBJ1-1; TRBD1 aligns across 7 bases. Germline-derived CDR1 and CDR2 are MNHEY and SMNVEV (reference sequence). The CDR3 runs to 14 residues. V dropped 6 bases and J dropped 8; count of bases not matched to a gene: 12. The CDR3 nucleotides read TGTGCCAGCAGCGGGACAGCTTGGGGTCTCGAAGCTTTCTTT. Protein: CASSGTAWGLEAFF.

The V call is TRBV5-4, the J call TRBJ2-5; possibly TRBD2 for D (7 bases). This CDR3 has 16 residues. CDR1 and CDR2 from the germline V gene are SGHNT and YYREEE (reference sequence). V was cut by 3 bases and J by 3 bases, with 18 bases left in between. CDR3 protein: CASSSGGGGVEETQYF. CDR3 coding DNA: TGTGCCAGCAGCTCGGGTGGGGGGGGCGTAGAAGAGACCCAGTACTTC.

The chain joins TRBV11-2 to TRBJ1-2, with D perhaps TRBD1 (5 bases). The V end was cut by 3 bases, the J end by 8 bases, with 16 bases between. Germline values: CDR1 SGHAT, CDR2 FQNNGV. This CDR3 spans 14 amino acids. CDR3 DNA: TGTGCCAGCAGCTTCGGGGACGGCGGGATCGGCTACACCTTC. It is translated as CASSFGDGGIGYTF.

This clone was found once. This chain links TRBV6-6 with TRBJ1-2, with 7 bases matching TRBD1. CDR3 size: 12 residues. The V segment lost 7 bases and the J segment 7 bases; nucleotides outside the gene matches: 6. CDR1 and CDR2 from the germline V gene are MNHNY and SVGAGI (reference sequence). DNA of the CDR3: TGTGCCAGCACCAATACAGGGGTTGGCTACACCTTC. It encodes CASTNTGVGYTF.

The genes are TRBV11-2 and TRBJ1-3, with D perhaps TRBD1 (5 bases). This CDR3 comprises 15 residues. Germline assignment: CDR1 SGHAT and CDR2 FQNNGV. Trimming cost V 2 bases and J 4 bases, with 12 bases left between them. Here the CDR3 DNA reads TGTGCCAGCAGCTTAATGGGGGGTTCCGGAAACACCATATATTTT. This codes for CASSLMGGSGNTIYF.

There are a few counts of this clone. The J gene is TRBJ1-1, the V gene TRBV5-1; 7 nucleotides match TRBD1. The V and J ends lost 2 bases and 7 bases, in that order; junction bases with no gene match: 2. Germline values: CDR1 SGHRS, CDR2 YFSETQ. The CDR3 is 12 amino acids. CDR3 sequence reads: CASSLQGIEAFF. DNA for the CDR3: TGCGCCAGCAGCTTACAGGGGATTGAAGCTTTCTTT.

The chain has TRBV18 and TRBJ1-6, with 11 bases that match TRBD1. Trimming removed 4 bases from V and 7 bases from J; junction bases left unmatched: 6. CDR1 is KGHSH and CDR2 is LQKENI in the germline V gene. The CDR3 consists of 16 residues. CDR3 region: CASSLQGTGGNSPLHF. CDR3 sequence (DNA): TGTGCCAGCTCACTCCAAGGGACAGGGGGAAATTCACCCCTCCACTTT.

This clone was detected a few times. This chain links TRBV5-1 with TRBJ2-7; D might be TRBD1 (6 bases). Germline values: CDR1 SGHRS, CDR2 YFSETQ. Trimming cost V 2 bases and J 5 bases, with 8 bases left between them. The CDR3 contains 12 residues. The CDR3 region is CASSFQGNEQYF. The CDR3 DNA is TGCGCCAGCAGCTTCCAGGGGAACGAGCAGTACTTC. The full variable domain, rest sourced from reference TRBV5-1 and TRBJ2-7, is KAGVTQTPRYLIKTRGQQVTLSCSPISGHRSVSWYQQTPGQGLQFLFEYFSETQRNKGNFPGRFSGRQFSNSRSEMNVSTLELGDSALYLCASSFQGNEQYFGPGTRLTVT.

CDR3 in DNA: TGCGCCAGCAGTCCGGGACTCTTGGAACAATCCAACACCGGGGAGCTGTTTTTT. Protein product: CASSPGLLEQSNTGELFF. The V gene is TRBV5-1, the J gene TRBJ2-2; TRBD2 is a possible D gene (6 bases). Trimming removed 5 bases at V and 2 bases at J, with 22 bases between. CDR3 length equals 18 residues. From germline, CDR1 is SGHRS and CDR2 YFSETQ.

The V and J genes are TRBV9 and TRBJ2-3; 7 bases agree with TRBD1. The trim removed 4 bases at V and 5 bases at J, leaving 10 bases unmatched. The CDR3 extends over 15 amino acids. Looked up from germline, CDR1 is SGDLS and CDR2 is YYNGEE. The CDR3 DNA reads TGTGCCAGCAGCTCTCTAGACAGGGTGGAAGATACGCAGTATTTT. This sequence encodes CASSSLDRVEDTQYF.

V usage is TRBV11-2 and J usage is TRBJ2-1; 14 bases line up with TRBD2. CDR1 and CDR2 from the germline V gene are SGHAT and FQNNGV. Trimming at V came to 4 bases and at J to 2 bases, leaving 4 bases not matched to a gene. This CDR3 is 17 amino acids long. CDR3 sequence: CASSWGTSGGTYNEQFF. The CDR3 DNA follows: TGTGCCAGCAGCTGGGGGACTAGCGGGGGAACCTACAATGAGCAGTTCTTC.

This clone appeared a single time. The chain carries TRBV19 and TRBJ2-7; 7 nucleotides match TRBD1. V lost 1 base, J lost 6 bases, and 3 bases stayed unmatched. Germline lookup yields CDR1 LNHDA and CDR2 SQIVND (reference sequence). The CDR3 runs 13 residues. The CDR3 bases are TGTGCCAGTAGTATAGGACAGGGACGCGAGCAGTACTTC. Protein sequence: CASSIGQGREQYF.

In this sample, this clone turned up once. V and J are TRBV11-3 and TRBJ2-1, with a possible D match to TRBD1 (6 bases). Looked up from germline, CDR1 is SGHNT and CDR2 is YENEEA. Trimming removed 3 bases from V and 3 bases from J, with 12 bases in between. The CDR3 totals 15 residues. The CDR3 bases are TGTGCCAGCAGCTTCGAAGGGGGAATCTACAATGAGCAGTTCTTC. This encodes CASSFEGGIYNEQFF.